Listed here are 7 T cell receptor beta chains from one sample, sequenced in a study of T-cell memory formation after mild COVID-19. TCRdb re-analysed the 5' RACE reads in MiXCR, keeping a single row per CDR3 protein. The sample records nearly 110,000 distinct CDR3 sequences, over 15% being singletons. The specimen sequenced was PBMCs or a T cell subset sorted from them (not recorded which). The receptor set was obtained from an adult woman who had mild COVID-19 (a few samples of this study predate the infection). Cell type and time point are not known.

This clonotype was observed once. V gene TRBV19 combines with J gene TRBJ1-1, with 10 positions matching TRBD1. This CDR3 contains 17 residues. CDR1 and CDR2 (germline): LNHDA, SQIVND (reference sequence). V shed 7 bases and J 0 bases; nucleotides not matched to a gene: 11. CDR3 nucleotide sequence: TGTGCCAGTAACGCGGGACAGGGGCTACTAATGAACACTGAAGCTTTCTTT. Its protein is CASNAGQGLLMNTEAFF.

A few counts support this clonotype. The V call is TRBV29-1, the J call TRBJ1-1; 11 bases line up with TRBD1. After removal of 6 bases from V and 5 bases from J, the junction contained 2 bases not matched to a gene. This CDR3 region has 12 residues. Looked up from germline, CDR1 is SQVTM and CDR2 is ANQGSEA. The CDR3 sequence: CSVRDRGTEAFF. CDR3 sequence (DNA): TGCAGCGTCAGGGACAGGGGGACTGAAGCTTTCTTT.

This clonotype was counted only a few times. This chain joins TRBV7-2 and TRBJ2-7; 7 bases line up with TRBD1. There are 15 residues in the CDR3. V dropped 1 base and J dropped 0; count of bases not matched to a gene: 3. Germline loops: CDR1 SGHTA, CDR2 FQGNSA. The CDR3 reads CASSLDPGGSYEQYF. Written as DNA, the CDR3 is TGTGCCAGCAGCTTAGATCCAGGGGGCTCCTACGAGCAGTACTTC.

CDR3 coding DNA: TGCAGTGCTAGAGACCTGGGGACTTACAATGAGCAGTTCTTC. It codes for CSARDLGTYNEQFF. The V call is TRBV20-1, the J call TRBJ2-1; maybe TRBD2 (6 bases). The CDR3 is made up of 14 amino acids. Trimming took 0 bases from V and 4 from J, leaving 10 bases between them. Germline lookup yields CDR1 DFQATT and CDR2 SNEGSKA (reference sequence).

The rearrangement joins TRBV29-1 to TRBJ2-1, with D unclear. CDR3 length equals 14 residues. Trimming took off 1 base at V and 0 bases at J, with 7 bases between the two ends. CDR1 and CDR2 from the germline V gene are SQVTM and ANQGSEA. CDR3 nucleotides: TGCAGCGTTGAAGGTTACAGCTCCTACAATGAGCAGTTCTTC. It is translated as CSVEGYSSYNEQFF.

This clonotype was counted many times. The CDR3 spells CASTPAGVDGSYEQYF. DNA of the CDR3: TGTGCCAGCACCCCCGCAGGGGTAGACGGTTCCTACGAGCAGTACTTC. This chain connects TRBV7-9 to TRBJ2-7; weak D call: TRBD1 (6 bases). The CDR3 runs to 16 residues. The V gene's germline CDR1 is SEHNR and CDR2 FQNEAQ (reference sequence). The V end lost 7 bases, the J end lost 1 base, and 20 bases lay between the germline ends.

The CDR3 spells CASSWGGEGYTF. The DNA for the CDR3 is TGTGCCAGCAGTTGGGGTGGCGAGGGCTACACCTTC. This chain links TRBV12-3 or TRBV12-4 with TRBJ1-2; unclear D gene. V lost 4 bases and J 8 bases, leaving 11 bases between the germline ends. The CDR3 extends over 12 amino acids.